This entry lists 18 T cell receptor beta chains sequenced from one sample in a study of blood T cell repertoires in COVID-19. Produced via immunoSEQ multiplex PCR; TCRdb's table is partial and in-frame only. Of nearly 100,000 clones in the sample, 75% to 90% were seen once. The sample consisted of peripheral blood. These receptors all come from a man of 80 years or more with acute or convalescent COVID-19.

This rearrangement joins TRBV28 to TRBJ2-1, with D possibly matching TRBD2 (6 bases). Trimming pared 4 bases from V and 6 bases from J, leaving 13 bases between. The CDR3 loop spans 14 amino acids. Germline CDR1 is MDHEN and CDR2 is SYDVKM. The CDR3, as DNA: TGTGCCAGCAGTTCTAGCGTTTTTGGCAATGAGCAGTTCTTC. This gives the protein CASSSSVFGNEQFF.

The chain carries TRBV5-4 and TRBJ2-7; 8 positions agree with TRBD1. V was clipped by 4 bases and J by 0 bases; unmatched bases: 6. The CDR3 loop spans 15 amino acids. Germline values: CDR1 SGHNT, CDR2 YYREEE (reference sequence). The CDR3 loop is CASSTGQVYSYEQYF. CDR3 nucleotides: TGTGCCAGCAGCACGGGACAGGTCTACTCCTACGAGCAGTACTTC.

This chain connects TRBV7-9 to TRBJ2-7, with TRBD2 matching over 11 bases. Germline V gene data show CDR1 as SEHNR and CDR2 as FQNEAQ (reference sequence). J lost 3 bases, V lost 0 bases, and 1 base had no gene match. CDR3 size: 15 residues. The CDR3 nucleotides read TGTGCCAGCAGCTTAGCGGGACTAGCGGACTACGAGCAGTACTTC. This encodes CASSLAGLADYEQYF.

The gene calls are TRBV6-5 and TRBJ2-2; TRBD2 matches at 11 bases. V was clipped by 6 bases and J by 4 bases; unmatched bases: 1. CDR1 and CDR2 (germline): MNHEY, SVGAGI. The length of the CDR3 is 14 residues. The CDR3 coding sequence is TGTGCCAGCAGGGGACTAGCGGTCACCGGGGAGCTGTTTTTT. Protein product: CASRGLAVTGELFF.

The V and J genes are TRBV2 and TRBJ2-1; TRBD2 aligns across 9 bases. The length of the CDR3 is 12 residues. V trimming: 4 bases; J trimming: 10 bases; junction bases outside the gene matches: 2. CDR1 SNHLY and CDR2 FYNNEI come from the germline V gene. CDR3 protein: CASSVTSGEQFF. The CDR3 nucleotides are TGTGCCAGCAGTGTGACTAGCGGAGAGCAGTTCTTC.

The genes are TRBV19 and TRBJ2-7; possible D gene TRBD2, 6 bases. With 3 bases removed from V and 5 bases from J, the gap between germline ends came to 11 bases. Germline CDR1 reads LNHDA; CDR2 reads SQIVND (reference sequence). This CDR3 is 13 amino acids long. The CDR3 is CASSIWGDDEQYF. In nucleotides, the CDR3 is TGTGCCAGTAGTATTTGGGGGGACGACGAGCAGTACTTC. Filled out from reference TRBV19 and TRBJ2-7, the complete variable domain reads DGGITQSPKYLFRKEGQNVTLSCEQNLNHDAMYWYRQDPGQGLRLIYYSQIVNDFQKGDIAEGYSVSREKKESFPLTVTSAQKNPTAFYLCASSIWGDDEQYFGPGTRLTVT.

In this sample, this clone turned up a few times. V gene TRBV28 combines with J gene TRBJ2-2; 10 positions agree with TRBD2. The ends lost 6 bases at V and 6 bases at J; junction bases unmatched: 16. CDR3 size: 18 residues. The germline CDR1 and CDR2 sequences are MDHEN and SYDVKM. CDR3 bases: TGTGCCAGCAGCCTATCAAATCCGGGACTAGCGTACCCCGGGGAGCTGTTTTTT. This sequence encodes CASSLSNPGLAYPGELFF.

This chain links TRBV11-3 with TRBJ2-2; no clear D. This CDR3 contains 12 residues. Trimming shortened V by 4 bases and J by 8 bases, and 8 bases separated the two germline ends. Germline V CDR1 and CDR2: SGHNT, YENEEA. The CDR3 region is CASSSGAGELFF. CDR3 coding DNA: TGTGCCAGCAGCTCTGGTGCGGGGGAGCTGTTTTTT.

This sequence joins TRBV3-1 (or the pseudogene TRBV3-2) and TRBJ2-3; the match to TRBD2 covers 8 bases. This CDR3 has 15 amino acids. J lost 6 bases, V lost 4 bases, and 9 bases had no gene match. CDR1 is LGHDT and CDR2 is YNNKEL in the germline V gene (reference sequence). Here the CDR3 reads CASSPPSGSWDTQYF. Here the CDR3 DNA reads TGTGCCAGCAGCCCCCCCAGCGGGAGTTGGGATACGCAGTATTTT.

The chain carries TRBV3-1 (or the pseudogene TRBV3-2) and TRBJ2-5; D ambiguous. The CDR3 extends over 12 amino acids. Trimming took off 2 bases at V and 4 bases at J, with 5 bases between the two ends. Germline CDR1 is LGHDT and CDR2 is YNNKEL (reference sequence). CDR3 DNA sequence: TGTGCCAGCAGCCAACTTATAGAGACCCAGTACTTC. Its protein is CASSQLIETQYF.

CDR3 in amino acids: CASSQESSGSLYEQYF. The CDR3 DNA sequence: TGTGCCAGCAGCCAAGAATCGAGCGGGAGTTTGTACGAGCAGTACTTC. The chain combines TRBV4-2 with TRBJ2-7; 8 bases fit TRBD2. The trim removed 0 bases at V and 4 bases at J, leaving 8 bases unmatched. The V gene's germline CDR1 is LGHNA and CDR2 YNFKEQ. The CDR3 length is 16 residues.

The rearrangement joins TRBV2 to TRBJ1-1, with D uncertain. CDR1 is SNHLY, CDR2 FYNNEI, per germline. CDR3 length: 11 residues. The V end lost 6 bases, the J end lost 8 bases, and 10 bases lay between the germline ends. This chain's CDR3 is CASRRGVEAFF. CDR3 bases: TGTGCCAGCAGACGGGGAGTGGAAGCTTTCTTT. The variable domain in full, completed from reference TRBV2 and TRBJ1-1, reads EPEVTQTPSHQVTQMGQEVILRCVPISNHLYFYWYRQILGQKVEFLVSFYNNEISEKSEIFDDQFSVERPDGSNFTLKIRSTKLEDSAMYFCASRRGVEAFFGQGTRLTVV.

CDR3 sequence: CASQTETNTGELFF. The CDR3 DNA sequence: TGTGCCAGCCAGACGGAGACGAACACCGGGGAGCTGTTTTTT. The chain has TRBV6-5 and TRBJ2-2, with no clear D. This CDR3 is built from 14 residues. Germline V gene data show CDR1 as MNHEY and CDR2 as SVGAGI. V shed 8 bases and J shed 0 bases, with 10 bases lying between them.

This chain uses TRBV5-4 with TRBJ2-7; 11 nucleotides agree with TRBD2. Losses at the gene ends were 1 base for V and 0 bases for J; bases not matched to a gene: 6. From germline, CDR1 is SGHNT and CDR2 YYREEE (reference sequence). The CDR3 extends over 17 amino acids. The CDR3 here is CASSLLGLAGHSYEQYF. The CDR3 DNA reads TGTGCCAGCAGCTTGCTAGGACTAGCGGGTCACTCCTACGAGCAGTACTTC. Full variable domain (remainder filled in from reference TRBV5-4 and TRBJ2-7): ETGVTQSPTHLIKTRGQQVTLRCSSQSGHNTVSWYQQALGQGPQFIFQYYREEENGRGNFPPRFSGLQFPNYSSELNVNALELDDSALYLCASSLLGLAGHSYEQYFGPGTRLTVT.

The chain has TRBV27 and TRBJ2-5; 8 nucleotides line up with TRBD1. The CDR3 loop spans 13 amino acids. Germline V lookup: CDR1 MNHEY, CDR2 SMNVEV (reference sequence). V was pared by 7 bases and J by 4 bases, with 5 bases of the junction left unmatched. CDR3 region: CASTTGGRETQYF. CDR3 bases: TGTGCCAGCACTACAGGGGGAAGAGAGACCCAGTACTTC.

This chain connects TRBV6-5 to TRBJ1-6, with D hard to call. Per germline, CDR1 MNHEY and CDR2 SVGAGI. Trimming stripped 2 bases from V and 6 bases from J, with 11 bases between. The CDR3 runs to 15 residues. CDR3: CASSYEGGSNSPLHF. The CDR3 DNA follows: TGTGCCAGCAGTTACGAGGGCGGGAGTAATTCACCCCTCCACTTT.

J is TRBJ1-1 and V is TRBV2; D remains ambiguous. Trimming left V 6 bases short and J 1 base short, with 9 bases between. This CDR3 comprises 13 residues. From germline, CDR1 is SNHLY and CDR2 FYNNEI. The CDR3, as DNA: TGTGCCAGCAGAACAGAGAGGAACACTGAAGCTTTCTTT. It translates to CASRTERNTEAFF.

The chain combines TRBV25-1 with TRBJ1-1; D is uncertain. Per the germline V gene, CDR1 is MGHDK and CDR2 is SYGVNS. Trimming left V 3 bases short and J 0 bases short, with 8 bases between. The CDR3 loop spans 14 amino acids. The CDR3 loop is CASSDLGMNTEAFF. The CDR3 nucleotides read TGTGCCAGCAGTGATCTGGGCATGAACACTGAAGCTTTCTTT.